This TCR beta chain stems from a study of shared clonotypes between healthy human individuals. CDR3 length: 13 residues. From germline, CDR1 is MDHEN and CDR2 SYDVKM. The ends lost 6 bases at V and 3 bases at J; junction bases unmatched: 5. This table comes from immunoSEQ multiplex PCR, and its TCRdb copy is limited to in-frame clones, with some not included. The sample lists 520,000 or so clones; roughly 78% were seen once. The sequence derives from a woman between 40 and 55 years old in good health. Some clones in this sample may be carry-over from other donors' samples. The material sequenced was PBMCs. The J gene is TRBJ2-7, the V gene TRBV28, with TRBD2 matching 7 bases. In nucleotides, the CDR3 is TGTGCCAGCAGATCCGGGGGGAGCTACGAGCAGTACTTC. Encoded protein: CASRSGGSYEQYF.